This TCR beta chain was sequenced in a study of response to subunit inactivated influenza vaccine. Study conclusions and caveats: A suggestion made by the authors is that each seasonal influenza vaccination recruits few new T cells.

TCRdb ran MiXCR on the RT-PCR reads and lists one entry per CDR3 protein. The data hold fewer than 250,000 distinct CDR3 sequences, with around 14% observed a single time. On this clonotype itself: Its specificity is unknown.

This CDR3 comprises 16 residues. The V and J ends lost 6 bases and 7 bases, in that order; junction bases with no gene match: 13. The V gene's germline CDR1 is SEHNR and CDR2 FQNEAQ (reference sequence). Here the sequenced sample was CD8+ T cells sorted from PBMCs, taken 4 to 6 days after vaccination. The chain is built from TRBV7-9 and TRBJ2-1; 9 bases line up with TRBD1. This sequence was found in a man aged 45-60 years who received an inactivated influenza vaccine. CDR3 bases: TGTGCCAGCAGTCGCCCCCGGGGACAGGGAACTAATGAGCAGTTCTTC. It encodes CASSRPRGQGTNEQFF.